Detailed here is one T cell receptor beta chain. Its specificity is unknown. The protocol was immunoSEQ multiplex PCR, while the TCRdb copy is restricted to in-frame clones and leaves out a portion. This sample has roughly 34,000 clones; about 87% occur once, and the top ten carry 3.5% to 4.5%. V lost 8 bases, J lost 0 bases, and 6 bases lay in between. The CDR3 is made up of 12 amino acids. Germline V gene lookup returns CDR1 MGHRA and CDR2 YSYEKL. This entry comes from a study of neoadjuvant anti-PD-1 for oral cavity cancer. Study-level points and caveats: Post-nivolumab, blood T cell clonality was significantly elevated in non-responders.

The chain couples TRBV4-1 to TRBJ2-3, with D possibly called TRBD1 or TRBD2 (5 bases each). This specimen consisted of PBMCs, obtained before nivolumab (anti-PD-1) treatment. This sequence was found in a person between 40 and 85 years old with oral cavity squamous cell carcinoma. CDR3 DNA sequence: TGCGCCAGCGGGGACAGCACAGATACGCAGTATTTT. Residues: CASGDSTDTQYF.